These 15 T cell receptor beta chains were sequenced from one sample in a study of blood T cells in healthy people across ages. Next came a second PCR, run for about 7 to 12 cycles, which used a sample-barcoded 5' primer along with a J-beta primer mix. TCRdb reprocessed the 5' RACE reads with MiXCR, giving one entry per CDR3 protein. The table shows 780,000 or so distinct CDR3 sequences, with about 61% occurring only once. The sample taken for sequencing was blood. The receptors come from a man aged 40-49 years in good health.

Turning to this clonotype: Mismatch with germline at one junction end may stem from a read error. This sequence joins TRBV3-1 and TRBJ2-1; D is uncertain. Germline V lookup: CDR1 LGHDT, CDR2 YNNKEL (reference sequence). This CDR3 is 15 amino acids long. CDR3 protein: CASNQGQAMGNEQFF. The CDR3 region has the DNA TGTGCCAGCAACCAAGGGCAGGCAATGGGCAATGAGCAGTTCTTC.

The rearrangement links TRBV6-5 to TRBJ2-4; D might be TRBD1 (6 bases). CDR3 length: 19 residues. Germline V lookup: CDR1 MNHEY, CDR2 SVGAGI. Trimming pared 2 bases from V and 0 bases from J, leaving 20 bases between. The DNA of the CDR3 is TGTGCCAGCAGTTACGAGACAGGACCTACTTCACTAGCCAAAAACATTCAGTACTTC. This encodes CASSYETGPTSLAKNIQYF.

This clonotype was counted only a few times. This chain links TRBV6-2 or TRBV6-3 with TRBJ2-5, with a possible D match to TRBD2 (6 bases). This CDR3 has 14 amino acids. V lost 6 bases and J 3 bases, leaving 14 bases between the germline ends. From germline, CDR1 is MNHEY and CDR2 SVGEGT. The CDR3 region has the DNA TGTGCCAGCAGCCATCCCGGGACTGAAGAGACCCAGTACTTC. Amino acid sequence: CASSHPGTEETQYF.

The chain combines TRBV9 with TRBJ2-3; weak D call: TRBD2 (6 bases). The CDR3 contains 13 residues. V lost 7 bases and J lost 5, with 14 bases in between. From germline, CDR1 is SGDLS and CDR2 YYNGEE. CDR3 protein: CASEAQGGDTQYF. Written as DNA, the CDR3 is TGTGCCAGCGAGGCCCAGGGAGGAGATACGCAGTATTTT.

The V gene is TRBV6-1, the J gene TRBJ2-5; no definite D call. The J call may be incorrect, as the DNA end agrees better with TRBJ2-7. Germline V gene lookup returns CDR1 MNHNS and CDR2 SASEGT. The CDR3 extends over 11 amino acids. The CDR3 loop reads CASSESPEQYF. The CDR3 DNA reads TGTGCCAGCAGTGAATCACCCGAGCAGTACTTC.

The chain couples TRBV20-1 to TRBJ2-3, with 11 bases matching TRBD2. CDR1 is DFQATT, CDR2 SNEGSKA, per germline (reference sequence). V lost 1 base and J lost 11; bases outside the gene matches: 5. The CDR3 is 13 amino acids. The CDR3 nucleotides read TGCAGTGCTAGAGGACTAGCGGGAATTATGCAGTATTTT. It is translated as CSARGLAGIMQYF.

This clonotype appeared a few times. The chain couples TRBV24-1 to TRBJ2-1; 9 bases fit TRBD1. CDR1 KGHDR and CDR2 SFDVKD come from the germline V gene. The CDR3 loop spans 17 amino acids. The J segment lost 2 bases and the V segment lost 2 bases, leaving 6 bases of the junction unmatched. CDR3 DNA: TGTGCCACCAGTGATTCAGCCGGGACAGGGACCTACAATGAGCAGTTCTTC. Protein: CATSDSAGTGTYNEQFF.

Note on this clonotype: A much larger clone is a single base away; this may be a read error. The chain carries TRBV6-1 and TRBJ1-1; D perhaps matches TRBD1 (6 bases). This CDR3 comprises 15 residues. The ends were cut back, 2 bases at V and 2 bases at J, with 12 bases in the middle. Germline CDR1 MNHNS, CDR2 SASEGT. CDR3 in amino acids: CASSEPGDINTEAFF. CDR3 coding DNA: TGTGCCAGCAGTGAACCCGGGGACATTAACACTGAAGCTTTCTTT.

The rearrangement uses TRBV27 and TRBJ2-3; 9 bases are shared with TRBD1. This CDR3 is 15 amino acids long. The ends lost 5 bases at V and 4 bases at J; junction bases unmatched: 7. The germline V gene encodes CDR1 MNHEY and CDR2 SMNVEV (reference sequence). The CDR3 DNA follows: TGTGCCAGCAGTCGAGCACAGGGGGCGCCAGATACGCAGTATTTT. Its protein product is CASSRAQGAPDTQYF.

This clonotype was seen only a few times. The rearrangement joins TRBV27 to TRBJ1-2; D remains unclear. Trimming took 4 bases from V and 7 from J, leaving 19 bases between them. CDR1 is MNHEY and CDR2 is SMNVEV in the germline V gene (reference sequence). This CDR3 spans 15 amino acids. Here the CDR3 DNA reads TGTGCCAGCAGTTCTACGGCGGGGTTAGGGCGTGGCTACACCTTC. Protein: CASSSTAGLGRGYTF.

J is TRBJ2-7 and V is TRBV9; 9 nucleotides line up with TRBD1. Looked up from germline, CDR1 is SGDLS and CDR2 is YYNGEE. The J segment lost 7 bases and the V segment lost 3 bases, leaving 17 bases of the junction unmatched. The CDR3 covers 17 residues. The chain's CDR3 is CASSASFRDRVYNEQYF. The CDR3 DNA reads TGTGCCAGCAGCGCATCCTTTCGGGACAGGGTTTACAATGAGCAGTACTTC.

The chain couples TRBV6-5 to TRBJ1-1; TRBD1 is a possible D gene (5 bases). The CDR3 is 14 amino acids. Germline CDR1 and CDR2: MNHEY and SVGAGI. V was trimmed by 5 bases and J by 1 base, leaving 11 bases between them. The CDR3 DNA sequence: TGTGCCAGCAGTGCCCAGGGATGGAACACTGAAGCTTTCTTT. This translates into CASSAQGWNTEAFF.

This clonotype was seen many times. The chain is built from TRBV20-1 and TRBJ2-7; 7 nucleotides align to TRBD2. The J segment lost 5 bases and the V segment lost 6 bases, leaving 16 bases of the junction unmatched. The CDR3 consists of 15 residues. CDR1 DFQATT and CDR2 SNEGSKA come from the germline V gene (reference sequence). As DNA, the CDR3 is TGCAGTGCAGAAGACAGTCGGGGGGTCTGGGACGAGCAGTACTTC. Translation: CSAEDSRGVWDEQYF.

CDR3 nucleotides: TGCGCCAGCAGCCCTACTGCGGGGGATTTTTTAAGCTATGGCTACACCTTC. Protein: CASSPTAGDFLSYGYTF. The V and J genes are TRBV5-1 and TRBJ1-2; a weak D match, TRBD1 (5 bases). Germline loops: CDR1 SGHRS, CDR2 YFSETQ. The germline V and J ends were trimmed by 4 bases and 4 bases, with 23 bases remaining between them. The length of the CDR3 is 17 residues.

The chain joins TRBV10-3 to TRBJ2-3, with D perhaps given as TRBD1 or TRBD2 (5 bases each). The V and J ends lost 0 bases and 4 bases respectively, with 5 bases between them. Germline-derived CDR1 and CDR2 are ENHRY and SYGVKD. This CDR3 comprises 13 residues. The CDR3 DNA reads TGTGCCATCAGTGAGTCGGGGGCAGATACGCAGTATTTT. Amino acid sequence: CAISESGADTQYF.